This T cell receptor (beta chain) was observed in a study of cytomegalovirus exposure and HLA in healthy donors. Overall study results and limits: Cytomegalovirus association was assigned to 150 to 200 TCR beta chains. It was assumed in the presence/absence analyses that sequencing depth was roughly uniform across donors.

13 Jbeta primers and 60 Vbeta primers were used for the PCR. Using immunoSEQ multiplex PCR, the repertoire was profiled, and TCRdb retains in-frame clones only, with some absent. The repertoire holds hundreds of thousands of clones, with 82% as singletons. Trimming pared 2 bases from V and 5 bases from J, leaving 10 bases between. The germline V gene encodes CDR1 GTSNPN and CDR2 SVGIG (reference sequence). The length of the CDR3 is 13 residues. Points on this clone: Its specificity is not known.

This TCR was sampled from a man aged 40-49 years in good health and CMV-seropositive. Sequencing used PBMCs. The J gene is TRBJ1-5, the V gene TRBV30; the D is unclear. CDR3 in amino acids: CAWSNPGDQPQHF. DNA of the CDR3: TGTGCCTGGAGTAACCCCGGGGATCAGCCCCAGCATTTT.